These 16 T cell receptor beta chains share one sample of origin, sequenced in a study of cytomegalovirus exposure and HLA in healthy donors. Data came from immunoSEQ multiplex PCR; TCRdb stores just in-frame clones and leaves some out. The data contain about 250,000 clones, 87% of them singletons. The sample consisted of PBMCs. These TCRs come from a man aged 18 to 35 in good health and CMV-seropositive.

The chain uses TRBV6-5 and TRBJ2-3; D remains ambiguous. The CDR3 runs 11 residues. Germline CDR1 is MNHEY and CDR2 is SVGAGI. Trimming pared 5 bases from V and 6 bases from J, leaving 6 bases between. The CDR3 nucleotides are TGTGCCAGCAGTAACGGTGATACGCAGTATTTT. Protein product: CASSNGDTQYF.

V and J are TRBV19 and TRBJ2-7, with 9 bases matching TRBD1. This CDR3 has 15 residues. Trimming cost V 4 bases and J 2 bases; bases outside gene matches: 6. CDR1 is LNHDA, CDR2 SQIVND, per germline (reference sequence). CDR3: CASSNYRDRAYEQYF. CDR3 in DNA: TGTGCCAGTAGTAACTACCGGGACAGGGCCTACGAGCAGTACTTC. The full variable domain, completed using reference TRBV19 and TRBJ2-7, is DGGITQSPKYLFRKEGQNVTLSCEQNLNHDAMYWYRQDPGQGLRLIYYSQIVNDFQKGDIAEGYSVSREKKESFPLTVTSAQKNPTAFYLCASSNYRDRAYEQYFGPGTRLTVT.

J is TRBJ1-5 and V is TRBV16, with TRBD1 matching 12 bases. CDR1 KGHSY and CDR2 FQNENV come from the germline V gene. V gave up 6 bases and J gave up 5 bases; unmatched junction bases: 14. The CDR3 totals 18 residues. In DNA, the CDR3 is TGTGCCAGCAGGGAGGCCCCGGGACAGGGGGCCATGCATCAGCCCCAGCATTTT. Protein: CASREAPGQGAMHQPQHF.

The chain links TRBV29-1 to TRBJ2-5; TRBD1 aligns across 9 bases. Germline CDR1 is SQVTM and CDR2 is ANQGSEA. The CDR3 spans 15 residues. The V and J ends lost 7 bases and 0 bases, in that order; junction bases with no gene match: 9. In nucleotides, the CDR3 is TGCAGCGCTGCCGGGACAGGGACTTACCAAGAGACCCAGTACTTC. Protein product: CSAAGTGTYQETQYF.

The chain recombines TRBV6-5 with TRBJ1-5, with D unresolved. The germline CDR1 and CDR2 sequences are MNHEY and SVGAGI. The CDR3 has 13 residues. Trimming took off 5 bases at V and 9 bases at J, with 14 bases between the two ends. CDR3 region: CASSENGVRPQHF. The CDR3 DNA sequence: TGTGCCAGCAGTGAAAACGGGGTCAGGCCCCAGCATTTT.

This clone appeared once. V and J are TRBV11-2 and TRBJ2-1; D possibly uses TRBD1 or TRBD2 (5 bases each). Trimming pared 0 bases from V and 14 bases from J, leaving 11 bases between. Germline V gene sequence: CDR1 SGHAT, CDR2 FQNNGV. The CDR3 sequence is 12 residues long. The CDR3 region is CASSLDRRTKFF. The CDR3 nucleotides are TGTGCCAGCAGCTTAGATCGGAGGACAAAGTTCTTC.

The chain links TRBV14 to TRBJ2-1; D is undetermined. Deletions cut 2 bases from V and 15 bases from J, with 17 bases between. Germline V gene sequence: CDR1 SGHDN, CDR2 FVKESK. The CDR3 extends over 13 amino acids. CDR3 in amino acids: CASSQTPQTKRFF. The CDR3 DNA sequence: TGTGCCAGCAGCCAAACCCCTCAAACCAAAAGGTTCTTC.

V gene TRBV25-1 combines with J gene TRBJ2-3, with 7 bases fitting TRBD1. Trimming cost V 4 bases and J 3 bases; bases outside gene matches: 4. The CDR3 spans 14 residues. The germline gives CDR1 MGHDK, CDR2 SYGVNS. CDR3 DNA sequence: TGTGCCAGCAGTGGGTGGACAGGTACAGATACGCAGTATTTT. Residues: CASSGWTGTDTQYF. The full variable domain, completed using reference TRBV25-1 and TRBJ2-3, is EADIYQTPRYLVIGTGKKITLECSQTMGHDKMYWYQQDPGMELHLIHYSYGVNSTEKGDLSSESTVSRIRTEHFPLTLESARPSHTSQYLCASSGWTGTDTQYFGPGTRLTVL.

The chain employs TRBV5-1 and TRBJ2-2; the D is unclear. The CDR3 totals 13 residues. Germline V gene lookup returns CDR1 SGHRS and CDR2 YFSETQ. The V and J ends lost 3 bases and 1 base respectively, with 4 bases between them. CDR3 DNA sequence: TGCGCCAGCAGCTCCGGGAACACCGGGGAGCTGTTTTTT. Translation gives CASSSGNTGELFF. Looking up the rest from reference TRBV5-1 and TRBJ2-2 gives the full variable domain: KAGVTQTPRYLIKTRGQQVTLSCSPISGHRSVSWYQQTPGQGLQFLFEYFSETQRNKGNFPGRFSGRQFSNSRSEMNVSTLELGDSALYLCASSSGNTGELFFGEGSRLTVL.

The chain combines TRBV4-3 with TRBJ1-5, with D unresolved. The germline CDR1 and CDR2 sequences are LGHNA and YSLEER. Deletions cut 1 base from V and 7 bases from J, with 8 bases between. This CDR3 region has 13 residues. The CDR3 nucleotides are TGCGCCAGCAGCCAAGGGCTTGGGCAGCCCCAGCATTTT. This translates into CASSQGLGQPQHF.

The CDR3 is CASSINPGQGSAEAFF. The CDR3 nucleotides are TGTGCCAGTAGTATAAATCCGGGACAGGGGTCCGCTGAAGCTTTCTTT. The chain uses TRBV19 and TRBJ1-1; 10 positions match TRBD1. Germline V gene data show CDR1 as LNHDA and CDR2 as SQIVND (reference sequence). With 2 bases clipped from V and 6 bases from J, the junction kept 9 bases outside the gene matches. The CDR3 covers 16 residues. Complete variable domain (other parts from reference TRBV19 and TRBJ1-1): DGGITQSPKYLFRKEGQNVTLSCEQNLNHDAMYWYRQDPGQGLRLIYYSQIVNDFQKGDIAEGYSVSREKKESFPLTVTSAQKNPTAFYLCASSINPGQGSAEAFFGQGTRLTVV.

The V and J genes are TRBV5-1 and TRBJ2-7, with TRBD1 matching 12 bases. Trimming at V came to 1 base and at J to 5 bases, leaving 7 bases not matched to a gene. CDR1 is SGHRS, CDR2 YFSETQ, per germline. The length of the CDR3 is 16 residues. CDR3 residues: CASSLLGQGALDEQYF. The CDR3 nucleotides are TGCGCCAGCAGCTTGTTGGGACAGGGGGCGCTCGACGAGCAGTACTTC.

The chain recombines TRBV27 with TRBJ2-7; 8 nucleotides match TRBD1. V gave up 6 bases and J gave up 3 bases; unmatched junction bases: 7. The CDR3 is 14 amino acids. Germline V lookup: CDR1 MNHEY, CDR2 SMNVEV (reference sequence). The CDR3 region has the DNA TGTGCCAGCAGGATCAGGGGGCCCCACTACGAGCAGTACTTC. This sequence encodes CASRIRGPHYEQYF.

The genes are TRBV2 and TRBJ1-5, with D perhaps matching TRBD1 (5 bases). The V gene's germline CDR1 is SNHLY and CDR2 FYNNEI. Trimming removed 7 bases from V and 2 bases from J, with 12 bases in between. This CDR3 has 14 amino acids. CDR3 in amino acids: CASNRDGRNQPQHF. CDR3 nucleotide sequence: TGTGCCAGCAACCGGGACGGTCGCAATCAGCCCCAGCATTTT.

The V gene is TRBV18, the J gene TRBJ1-5, with TRBD1 matching over 8 bases. CDR3 length: 13 residues. Germline CDR1 reads KGHSH; CDR2 reads LQKENI. V lost 5 bases, J lost 7 bases, and 4 bases stayed unmatched. DNA for the CDR3: TGTGCCAGCTCAACACAGGGGGACCAGCCCCAGCATTTT. This sequence encodes CASSTQGDQPQHF.

The V gene is TRBV7-9, the J gene TRBJ2-5, with D tentatively TRBD2 (5 bases). The length of the CDR3 is 11 residues. V lost 6 bases and J lost 5, with 7 bases in between. Germline CDR1 and CDR2: SEHNR and FQNEAQ (reference sequence). CDR3 sequence: CASSPGETQYF. The CDR3, as DNA: TGTGCCAGCAGTCCGGGGGAGACCCAGTACTTC.